This TCR beta chain was recovered during a study of cytomegalovirus exposure and HLA in healthy donors. Remarks on this clone: The antigen remains undetermined.

Study-wide points: Available immune exposure information covered CMV serostatus only. A highly shared variant cluster was judged a likely technical artifact. Prior analysis indicated that the majority of TCR beta V segments exhibited productivity approximately 87% or approximately 30% of the time. Across all donors, roughly uniform sequencing depth was an assumption of the presence/absence analyses.

Primers included in the PCR were 60 Vbeta and 13 Jbeta primers. Libraries were prepared by immunoSEQ multiplex PCR; TCRdb keeps only in-frame clonotypes and omits some of them. Here the sample spans around 140,000 clones, roughly four fifths being singletons. The CDR3 is 15 amino acids. CDR1 and CDR2 from the germline V gene are SNHLY and FYNNEI. V trimming: 6 bases; J trimming: 4 bases; junction bases outside the gene matches: 9. The chain carries TRBV2 and TRBJ1-2; TRBD1 aligns across 9 bases. The sequence was collected from a young man in good health and CMV-seronegative. The sequencing sample was made of PBMCs. CDR3 sequence (DNA): TGTGCCAGCAGCCCCGAGACAGGGGGAGGCTATGGCTACACCTTC. Its protein is CASSPETGGGYGYTF. Drawing the rest from reference TRBV2 and TRBJ1-2, the complete variable domain is EPEVTQTPSHQVTQMGQEVILRCVPISNHLYFYWYRQILGQKVEFLVSFYNNEISEKSEIFDDQFSVERPDGSNFTLKIRSTKLEDSAMYFCASSPETGGGYGYTFGSGTRLTVV.